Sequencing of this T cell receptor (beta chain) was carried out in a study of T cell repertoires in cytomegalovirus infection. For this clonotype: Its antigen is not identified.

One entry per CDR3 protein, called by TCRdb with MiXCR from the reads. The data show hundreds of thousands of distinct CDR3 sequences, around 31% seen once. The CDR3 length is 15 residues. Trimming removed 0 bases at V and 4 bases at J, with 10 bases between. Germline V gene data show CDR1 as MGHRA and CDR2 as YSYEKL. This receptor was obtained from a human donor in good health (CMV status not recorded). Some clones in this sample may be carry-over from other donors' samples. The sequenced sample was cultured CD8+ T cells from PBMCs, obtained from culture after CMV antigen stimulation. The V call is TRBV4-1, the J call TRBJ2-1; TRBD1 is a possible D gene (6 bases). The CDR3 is CASSQDPGQYNEQFF. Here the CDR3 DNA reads TGCGCCAGCAGCCAAGATCCCGGACAGTACAATGAGCAGTTCTTC.